Here is one T cell receptor (beta chain) with its context. Its antigen is still unknown. Random hexamers were used to reverse transcribe the RNA input (about 0.5 to 1 ug). The method of amplification for TCR beta CDR3 was immunoSEQ multiplex PCR, covering 54 Vbeta and 13 Jbeta. A single record per CDR3 protein comes from TCRdb applying MiXCR to the immunoSEQ multiplex PCR reads. This sample carries 170,000 or so distinct CDR3 sequences, approximately 95% of them seen once, and the ten largest clones take around 0.1%. This sample was taken from a study of CD8 T cells in Susac syndrome. General study points: Regarding the TCR sequencing and HLA analysis, the study admitted that a relatively small number of individuals were involved.

This TCR derives from a human donor with multiple sclerosis. Sample: CD4+ T cells from PBMCs.

The CDR3 coding sequence is TGCGCCATCTCCCCGGACAGACAAGAGACCCAGTACTTC. It codes for CAISPDRQETQYF. The rearrangement links TRBV4-1 to TRBJ2-5; a weak D match, TRBD1 (6 bases). CDR1 and CDR2 (germline): MGHRA, YSYEKL. This CDR3 spans 13 amino acids. V dropped 10 bases and J dropped 2 bases, with 14 bases sitting between them.